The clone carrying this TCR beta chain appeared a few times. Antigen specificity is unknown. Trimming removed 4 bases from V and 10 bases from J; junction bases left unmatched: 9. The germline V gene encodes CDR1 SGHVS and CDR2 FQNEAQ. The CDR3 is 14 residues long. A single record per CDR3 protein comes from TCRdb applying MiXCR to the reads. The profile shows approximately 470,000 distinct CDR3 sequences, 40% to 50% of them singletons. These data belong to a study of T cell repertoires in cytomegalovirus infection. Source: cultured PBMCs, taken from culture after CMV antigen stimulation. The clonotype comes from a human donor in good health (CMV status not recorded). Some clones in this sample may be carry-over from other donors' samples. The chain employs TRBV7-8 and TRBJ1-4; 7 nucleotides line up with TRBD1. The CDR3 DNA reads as TGTGCCAGCAGCTACAACACTCAGGGGGGAAAACTGTTTTTT. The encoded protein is CASSYNTQGGKLFF.